This entry describes one TCR beta chain. Germline V gene data show CDR1 as MDHEN and CDR2 as SYDVKM. Between the trimmed V and J ends, which lost 3 bases and 0 bases, there was a span of 17 bases. The CDR3 is 17 amino acids. This sample is drawn from a study of cytomegalovirus exposure and HLA in healthy donors. Primers: 60 Vbeta forward and 13 Jbeta reverse. The method was immunoSEQ multiplex PCR; TCRdb's version includes in-frame clones alone and lacks a portion of them. This table holds over 100,000 clones, around 80% found once. The gene calls are TRBV28 and TRBJ1-2; D possibly corresponds to TRBD1 (5 bases). The sample comprised PBMCs. This clonotype was obtained from a woman in her thirties or forties in good health and CMV-seronegative. The CDR3 nucleotides read TGTGCCAGCAGTTTCAGGCTGGGAGGGGAAACTAACTATGGCTACACCTTC. It codes for CASSFRLGGETNYGYTF.